This TCR beta chain was found in a study of early T cells in non-severe SARS-CoV-2 infection. Germline assignment: CDR1 MDHEN and CDR2 SYDVKM. The CDR3 length is 13 residues. Trimming left V 7 bases short and J 4 bases short, with 10 bases between. Using its own MiXCR run on the 5' RACE reads, TCRdb lists one record per CDR3 protein. The sample contains more than 65,000 distinct CDR3 sequences, about 12% of which appear only once. The V gene is TRBV28, the J gene TRBJ2-2; D gene unclear. This clonotype was sampled from an adult who was a healthcare worker with PCR-confirmed SARS-CoV-2 infection or an uninfected control (not recorded which). The sequenced sample was whole blood. The CDR3 spells CASTKKPTGELFF. DNA for the CDR3: TGTGCCAGCACCAAGAAACCCACCGGGGAGCTGTTTTTT.